This T cell receptor beta chain was profiled in a study of cytomegalovirus exposure and HLA in healthy donors. The wider study: Among the 300 to 500 genotyped donors, 70% to 85% were placed in the Caucasian-associated ancestry cluster.

The CDR3 consists of 15 residues. V lost 4 bases and J 0 bases, leaving 10 bases between the germline ends. The germline V gene encodes CDR1 KGHSH and CDR2 LQKENI. Study-level points and caveats: There were some public TCRs occurring in many donors, but most TCR sequences were rare. Through in vitro validation, three CMV-associated chains were shown to be specific for CMV antigens. Later analysis showed most CMV-associated TCR beta chains appearing HLA-restricted.

PCR employed 60 Vbeta and 13 Jbeta primers. Using immunoSEQ multiplex PCR, the repertoire was profiled, and TCRdb retains in-frame clones only, with some absent. The table includes some 50,000 clones, roughly 70% detected once. Remarks on this clone: Its antigen is not identified.

The sequenced sample was PBMCs. This rearrangement joins TRBV18 to TRBJ2-4; D is unresolved. This clonotype originated in a woman in her 50s in good health and CMV-seropositive. In nucleotides, the CDR3 is TGTGCCAGCTCACTTTCCAGATTAGCCAAAAACATTCAGTACTTC. This translates into CASSLSRLAKNIQYF.